This T cell receptor (beta chain) comes out of a study of blood T cell repertoires in COVID-19. About the study: COVID-19 samples collected from the United States, Italy and Spain covered acute and convalescent phases.

The CDR3 runs to 14 residues. V was clipped by 5 bases and J by 6 bases; unmatched bases: 9. CDR1 and CDR2 (germline): SNHLY, FYNNEI. The method was immunoSEQ multiplex PCR; TCRdb's version includes in-frame clones alone and lacks a portion of them. The sample has a few hundred thousand clones, around 75% seen once; the top ten hold approximately 5.3%. Sequencing was done on a sample of peripheral blood. This TCR came from a human donor in a cohort sampled during active COVID-19. V and J are TRBV2 and TRBJ2-7; 8 bases fit TRBD2. CDR3 in amino acids: CASSLREGLLEQYF. Written as DNA, the CDR3 is TGTGCCAGCAGTTTACGGGAGGGCCTGCTCGAGCAGTACTTC.